This T cell receptor (beta chain) was identified during a study of technical replicates of blood from a few donors. The germline V gene encodes CDR1 PRHDT and CDR2 FYEKMQ (reference sequence). This CDR3 has 15 amino acids. V lost 5 bases, J lost 4 bases, and 6 bases stayed unmatched. Profiled with immunoSEQ multiplex PCR; TCRdb holds only in-frame clones, not every one. The profile covers some 70,000 clones, with around 90% appearing a single time and over 0.35% taken by the ten largest. The source of this sequence is a human donor in good health. Specimen: T cells isolated from PBMCs. This chain connects TRBV13 to TRBJ2-7, with 12 bases fitting TRBD2. The CDR3 sequence is CASSPGTSGRYEQYF. The CDR3, as DNA: TGTGCCAGCAGCCCCGGGACTAGCGGGCGATACGAGCAGTACTTC. The variable domain in full, completed from reference TRBV13 and TRBJ2-7, reads AAGVIQSPRHLIKEKRETATLKCYPIPRHDTVYWYQQGPGQDPQFLISFYEKMQSDKGSIPDRFSAQQFSDYHSELNMSSLELGDSALYFCASSPGTSGRYEQYFGPGTRLTVT.